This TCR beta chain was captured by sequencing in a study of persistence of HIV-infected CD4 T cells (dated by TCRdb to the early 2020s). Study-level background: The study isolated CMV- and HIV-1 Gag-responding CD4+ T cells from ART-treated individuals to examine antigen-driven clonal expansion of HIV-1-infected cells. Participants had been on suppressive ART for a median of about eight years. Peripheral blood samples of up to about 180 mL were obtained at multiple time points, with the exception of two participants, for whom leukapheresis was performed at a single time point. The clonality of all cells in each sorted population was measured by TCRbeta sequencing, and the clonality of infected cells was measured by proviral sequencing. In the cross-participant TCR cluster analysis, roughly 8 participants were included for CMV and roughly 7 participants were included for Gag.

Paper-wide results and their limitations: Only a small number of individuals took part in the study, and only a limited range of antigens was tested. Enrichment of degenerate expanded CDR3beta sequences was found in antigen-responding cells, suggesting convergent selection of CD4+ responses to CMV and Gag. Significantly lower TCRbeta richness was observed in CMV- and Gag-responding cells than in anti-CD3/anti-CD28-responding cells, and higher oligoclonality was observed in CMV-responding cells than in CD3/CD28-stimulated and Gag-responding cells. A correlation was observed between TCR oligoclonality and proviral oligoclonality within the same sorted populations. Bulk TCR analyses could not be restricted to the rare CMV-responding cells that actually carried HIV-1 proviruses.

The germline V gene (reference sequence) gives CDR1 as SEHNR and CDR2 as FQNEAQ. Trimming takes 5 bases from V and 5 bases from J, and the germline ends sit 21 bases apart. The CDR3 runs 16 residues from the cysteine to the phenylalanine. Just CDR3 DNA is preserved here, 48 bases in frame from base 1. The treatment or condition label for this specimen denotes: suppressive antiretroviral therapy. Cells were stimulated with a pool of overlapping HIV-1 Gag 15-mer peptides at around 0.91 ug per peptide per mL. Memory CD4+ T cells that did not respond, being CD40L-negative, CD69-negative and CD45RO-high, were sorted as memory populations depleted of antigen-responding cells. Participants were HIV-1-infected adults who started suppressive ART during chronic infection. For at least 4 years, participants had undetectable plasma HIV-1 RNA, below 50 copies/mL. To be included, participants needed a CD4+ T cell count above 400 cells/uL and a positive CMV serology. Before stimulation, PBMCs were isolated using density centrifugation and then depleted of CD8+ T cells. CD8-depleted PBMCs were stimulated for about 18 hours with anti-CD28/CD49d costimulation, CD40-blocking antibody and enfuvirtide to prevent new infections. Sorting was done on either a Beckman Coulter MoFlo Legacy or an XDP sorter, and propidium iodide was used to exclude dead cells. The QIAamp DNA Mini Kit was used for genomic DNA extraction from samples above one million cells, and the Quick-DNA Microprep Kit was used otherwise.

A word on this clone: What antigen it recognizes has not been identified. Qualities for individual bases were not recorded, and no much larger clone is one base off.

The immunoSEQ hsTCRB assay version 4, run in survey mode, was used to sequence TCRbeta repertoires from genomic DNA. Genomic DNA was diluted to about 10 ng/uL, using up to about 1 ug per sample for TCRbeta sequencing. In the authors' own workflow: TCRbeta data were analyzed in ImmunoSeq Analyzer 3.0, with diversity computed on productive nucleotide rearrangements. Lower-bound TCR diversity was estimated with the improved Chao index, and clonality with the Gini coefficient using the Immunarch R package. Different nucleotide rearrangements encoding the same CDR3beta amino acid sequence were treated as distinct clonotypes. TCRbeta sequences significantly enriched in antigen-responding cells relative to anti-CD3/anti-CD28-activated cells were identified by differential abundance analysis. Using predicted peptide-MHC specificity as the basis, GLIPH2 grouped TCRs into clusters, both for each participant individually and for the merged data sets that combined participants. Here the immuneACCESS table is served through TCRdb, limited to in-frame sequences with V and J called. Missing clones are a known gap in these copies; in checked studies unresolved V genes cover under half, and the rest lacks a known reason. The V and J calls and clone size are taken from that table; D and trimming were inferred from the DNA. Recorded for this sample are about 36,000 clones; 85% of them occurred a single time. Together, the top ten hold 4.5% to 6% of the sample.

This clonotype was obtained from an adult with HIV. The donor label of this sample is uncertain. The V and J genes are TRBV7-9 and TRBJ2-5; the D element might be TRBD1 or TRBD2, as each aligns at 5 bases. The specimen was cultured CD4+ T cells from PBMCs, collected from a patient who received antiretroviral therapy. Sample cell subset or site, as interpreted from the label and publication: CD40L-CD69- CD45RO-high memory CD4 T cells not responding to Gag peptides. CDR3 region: CASSIPSGRKGETQYF. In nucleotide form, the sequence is TGTGCCAGCAGCATCCCCTCGGGACGCAAAGGGGAGACCCAGTACTTC. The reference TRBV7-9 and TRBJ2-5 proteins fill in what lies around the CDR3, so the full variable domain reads DTGVSQNPRHKITKRGQNVTFRCDPISEHNRLYWYRQTLGQGPEFLTYFQNEAQLEKSRLLSDRFSAERPKGSFSTLEIQRTEQGDSAMYLCASSIPSGRKGETQYFGPGTRLLVL.